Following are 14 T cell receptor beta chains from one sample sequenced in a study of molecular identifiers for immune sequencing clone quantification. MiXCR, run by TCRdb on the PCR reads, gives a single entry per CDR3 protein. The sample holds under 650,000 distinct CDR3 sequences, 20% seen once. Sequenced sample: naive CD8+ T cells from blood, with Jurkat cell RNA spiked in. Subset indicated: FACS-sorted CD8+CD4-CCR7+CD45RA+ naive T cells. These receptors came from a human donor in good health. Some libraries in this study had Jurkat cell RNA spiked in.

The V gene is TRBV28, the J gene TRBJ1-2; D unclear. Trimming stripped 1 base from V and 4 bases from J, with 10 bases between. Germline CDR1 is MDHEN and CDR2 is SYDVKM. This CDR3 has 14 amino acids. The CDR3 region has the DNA TGTGCCAGCAGTTTATCCCCAATGGTCTATGGCTACACCTTC. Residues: CASSLSPMVYGYTF.

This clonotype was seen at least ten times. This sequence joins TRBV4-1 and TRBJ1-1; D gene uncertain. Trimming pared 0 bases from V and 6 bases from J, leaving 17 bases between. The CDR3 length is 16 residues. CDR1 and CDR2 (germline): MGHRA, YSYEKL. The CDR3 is CASSQDRTWSLAEAFF. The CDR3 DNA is TGCGCCAGCAGCCAAGATAGGACCTGGTCTTTAGCTGAAGCTTTCTTT.

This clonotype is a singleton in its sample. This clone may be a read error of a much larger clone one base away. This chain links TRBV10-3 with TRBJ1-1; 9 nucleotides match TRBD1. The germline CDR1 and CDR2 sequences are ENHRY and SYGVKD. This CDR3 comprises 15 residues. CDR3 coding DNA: TGTGCCACCAGTGTAACAGGGGGCGCTGGGACTGAAGCTTTCTTT. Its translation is CATSVTGGAGTEAFF.

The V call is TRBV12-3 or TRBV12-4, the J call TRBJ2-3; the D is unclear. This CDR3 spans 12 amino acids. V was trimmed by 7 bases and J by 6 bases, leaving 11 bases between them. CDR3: CASNWGSDTQYF. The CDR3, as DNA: TGTGCCAGCAATTGGGGTAGCGATACGCAGTATTTT.

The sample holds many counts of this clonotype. Written as DNA, the CDR3 is TGTGCCAGCAGCTTAGTTGTCAGGGGTGGCACAGATACGCAGTATTTT. This encodes CASSLVVRGGTDTQYF. V gene TRBV7-9 combines with J gene TRBJ2-3; maybe TRBD1 (6 bases). CDR1 is SEHNR and CDR2 is FQNEAQ in the germline V gene (reference sequence). V was clipped by 1 base and J by 1 base, with 12 bases between them. The CDR3 contains 16 residues.

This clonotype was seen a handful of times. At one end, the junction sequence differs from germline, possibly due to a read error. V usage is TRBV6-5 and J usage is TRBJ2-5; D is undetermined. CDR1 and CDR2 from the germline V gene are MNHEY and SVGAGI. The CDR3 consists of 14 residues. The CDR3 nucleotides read TGTGCCGGCAGTTACTCGGCCTCACAAGAGACCCAGTACTTC. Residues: CAGSYSASQETQYF.

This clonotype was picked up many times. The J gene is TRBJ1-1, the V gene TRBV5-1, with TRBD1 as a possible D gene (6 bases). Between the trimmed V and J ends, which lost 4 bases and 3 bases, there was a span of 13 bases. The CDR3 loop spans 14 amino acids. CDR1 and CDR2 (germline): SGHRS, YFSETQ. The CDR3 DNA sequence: TGCGCCAGCAGCCCGGGACACAAAGACACTGAAGCTTTCTTT. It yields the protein CASSPGHKDTEAFF.

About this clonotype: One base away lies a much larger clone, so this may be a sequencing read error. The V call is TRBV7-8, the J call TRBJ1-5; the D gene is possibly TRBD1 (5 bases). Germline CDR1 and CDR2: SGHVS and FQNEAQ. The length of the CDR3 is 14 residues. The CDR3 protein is CASSPGATNQPRHF. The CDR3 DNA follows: TGTGCCAGCAGTCCCGGGGCCACAAATCAGCCCCGGCATTTT.

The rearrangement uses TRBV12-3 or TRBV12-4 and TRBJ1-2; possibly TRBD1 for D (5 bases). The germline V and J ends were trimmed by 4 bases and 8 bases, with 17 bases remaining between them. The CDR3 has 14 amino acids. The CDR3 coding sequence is TGTGCCAGCAGTTGGGGCGGCGCTCGCGAGGGCTACACCTTC. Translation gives CASSWGGAREGYTF.

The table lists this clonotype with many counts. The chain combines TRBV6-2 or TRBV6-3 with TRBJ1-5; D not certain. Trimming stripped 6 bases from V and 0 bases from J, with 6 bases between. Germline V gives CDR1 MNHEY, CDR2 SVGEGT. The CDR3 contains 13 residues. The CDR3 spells CASSQFSNQPQHF. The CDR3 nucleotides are TGTGCCAGCAGCCAGTTTAGCAATCAGCCCCAGCATTTT.

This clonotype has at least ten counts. The CDR3 sequence: CSARDLTGTYEQYF. Written as DNA, the CDR3 is TGCAGTGCTAGAGACCTGACAGGGACCTACGAGCAGTACTTC. The V call is TRBV20-1, the J call TRBJ2-7; 7 bases fit TRBD1. Trimming removed 0 bases from V and 2 bases from J; junction bases left unmatched: 4. CDR1 DFQATT and CDR2 SNEGSKA come from the germline V gene (reference sequence). The CDR3 is 14 amino acids.

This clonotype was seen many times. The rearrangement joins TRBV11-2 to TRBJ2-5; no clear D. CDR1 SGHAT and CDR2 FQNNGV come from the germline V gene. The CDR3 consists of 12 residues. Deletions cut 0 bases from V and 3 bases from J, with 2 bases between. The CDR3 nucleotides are TGTGCCAGCAGCTTAGATAAAGAGACCCAGTACTTC. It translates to CASSLDKETQYF. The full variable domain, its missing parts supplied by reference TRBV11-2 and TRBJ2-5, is EAGVAQSPRYKIIEKRQSVAFWCNPISGHATLYWYQQILGQGPKLLIQFQNNGVVDDSQLPKDRFSAERLKGVDSTLKIQPAKLEDSAVYLCASSLDKETQYFGPGTRLLVL.

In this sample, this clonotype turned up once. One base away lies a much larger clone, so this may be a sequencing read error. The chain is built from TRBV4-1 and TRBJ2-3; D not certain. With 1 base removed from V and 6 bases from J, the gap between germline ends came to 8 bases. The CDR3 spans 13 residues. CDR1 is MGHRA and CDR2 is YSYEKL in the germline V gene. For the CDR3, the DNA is TGCGCCAGCAGCCAAGTGGGATTTGATACGCAGTATTTT. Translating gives CASSQVGFDTQYF.

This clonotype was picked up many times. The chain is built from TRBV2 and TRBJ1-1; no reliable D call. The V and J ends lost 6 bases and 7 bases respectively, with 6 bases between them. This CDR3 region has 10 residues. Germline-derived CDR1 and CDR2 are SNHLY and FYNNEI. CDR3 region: CASRRSEAFF. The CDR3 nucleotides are TGTGCCAGCAGGAGGAGTGAAGCTTTCTTT.